Here is one T cell receptor (beta chain) with its context. Its antigen is as yet unknown. While unrecorded immune exposures were likely, the donors were nominally healthy when sampled. The PCR had 60 Vbeta and 13 Jbeta primers. TCRdb keeps only in-frame clones here, not all; method: immunoSEQ multiplex PCR. The data show 150,000 to 200,000 clones, with 80% to 90% seen just once and about 10% held by the top ten. The CDR3 has 12 residues. The V end was cut by 1 base, the J end by 8 bases, with 11 bases between. Germline V CDR1 and CDR2: SQVTM, ANQGSEA. This record comes from a study of cytomegalovirus exposure and HLA in healthy donors. Whole-study results and caveats: About 180 TCR beta chains were listed as cytomegalovirus-associated. The authors later found most CMV-associated TCR beta chains appeared HLA-restricted.

The rearrangement uses TRBV29-1 and TRBJ1-2; D may be TRBD1 (6 bases). The TCR comes from a man in his forties or fifties in good health and CMV-seropositive. The sequenced material came from PBMCs. The CDR3 reads CSVEAGAGGYTF. CDR3 DNA sequence: TGCAGCGTTGAAGCAGGGGCCGGGGGCTACACCTTC.